The 14 T cell receptor beta chains below all came from one sample that was sequenced in a study of cytomegalovirus exposure and HLA in healthy donors. PCR amplification relied on 60 Vbeta primers (plus 13 Jbeta primers). TCRdb's copy holds only in-frame clones and misses some; the assay was immunoSEQ multiplex PCR. The table lists about 180,000 clones, 79% of them singletons. The sequenced material came from PBMCs. Receptor source: a woman between 35 and 50 years old in good health and CMV-seronegative.

The chain is built from TRBV5-1 and TRBJ1-5, with a tentative D call TRBD1 (5 bases). The CDR3 has 14 residues. The V end lost 0 bases, the J end lost 7 bases, and 11 bases lay between the germline ends. Germline loops: CDR1 SGHRS, CDR2 YFSETQ. In DNA form, the CDR3 reads TGCGCCAGCAGCTTGGAGTCAGGGTGGCAGCCCCAGCATTTT. As protein: CASSLESGWQPQHF.

The V call is TRBV6-1, the J call TRBJ1-5; 8 nucleotides align to TRBD1. CDR1 is MNHNS, CDR2 SASEGT, per germline. V lost 7 bases, J lost 7 bases, and 9 bases stayed unmatched. This CDR3 has 14 amino acids. CDR3: CASTTGAVGQPQHF. DNA of the CDR3: TGTGCCAGCACGACAGGGGCCGTGGGACAGCCCCAGCATTTT.

V is TRBV29-1 and J is TRBJ2-2; the D gene is possibly TRBD2 (7 bases). This CDR3 comprises 15 residues. Deletions cut 5 bases from V and 3 bases from J, with 16 bases between. Per the germline V gene, CDR1 is SQVTM and CDR2 is ANQGSEA. CDR3 in amino acids: CSVIGAGADTGELFF. DNA for the CDR3: TGCAGCGTTATCGGGGCGGGGGCCGACACCGGGGAGCTGTTTTTT.

The chain is built from TRBV5-1 and TRBJ2-5; 10 nucleotides agree with TRBD1. The CDR3 covers 14 residues. Germline assignment: CDR1 SGHRS and CDR2 YFSETQ. V lost 5 bases to trimming and J lost 5 bases; unmatched junction nucleotides: 6. As DNA, the CDR3 is TGCGCCAGCAGACGACAGGGGGCTCGGGAGACCCAGTACTTC. Translated, it gives CASRRQGARETQYF.

The genes are TRBV5-1 and TRBJ1-4; 7 bases line up with TRBD1. The V gene end was trimmed by 2 bases and the J gene end by 4 bases; junction bases not matched to a gene: 5. The CDR3 totals 15 residues. Germline lookup yields CDR1 SGHRS and CDR2 YFSETQ. Here the CDR3 DNA reads TGCGCCAGCAGCTTTCAGGACAGGCTTAATGAAAAACTGTTTTTT. Translating gives CASSFQDRLNEKLFF.

The J gene is TRBJ2-3, the V gene TRBV15; 8 nucleotides agree with TRBD2. CDR3 length: 17 residues. CDR1 is LNHNV and CDR2 is YYDKDF in the germline V gene (reference sequence). V was pared by 5 bases and J by 2 bases, with 12 bases of the junction left unmatched. The CDR3 DNA sequence: TGTGCCACCAGCTCGGGAAGCAGAGCGGGGGCCACAGATACGCAGTATTTT. Translated, it gives CATSSGSRAGATDTQYF.

The chain employs TRBV5-4 and TRBJ2-1, with TRBD2 matching 8 bases. V shed 2 bases, J shed 9 bases, and the junction held 7 bases outside the gene matches. Germline CDR1 reads SGHNT; CDR2 reads YYREEE (reference sequence). This CDR3 region has 14 residues. The CDR3 here is CASSLRSGVSEQFF. In DNA form, the CDR3 reads TGTGCCAGCAGCTTACGTAGCGGGGTATCTGAGCAGTTCTTC.

The V gene is TRBV19, the J gene TRBJ1-5; TRBD1 agrees at 10 bases. J lost 7 bases, V lost 5 bases, and 8 bases had no gene match. The CDR3 sequence is 15 residues long. Germline values: CDR1 LNHDA, CDR2 SQIVND (reference sequence). CDR3: CASSPGQGFNQPQHF. DNA for the CDR3: TGTGCCAGTAGTCCGGGACAGGGGTTTAACCAGCCCCAGCATTTT.

The rearrangement joins TRBV2 to TRBJ2-1; a weak D match, TRBD2 (5 bases). The CDR3 extends over 15 amino acids. Trimming removed 8 bases from V and 0 bases from J, with 14 bases in between. Germline CDR1 is SNHLY and CDR2 is FYNNEI. DNA for the CDR3: TGTGCCAGCTTACGGGATTCCGGCTCCTACAATGAGCAGTTCTTC. It yields the protein CASLRDSGSYNEQFF.

The rearrangement uses TRBV28 and TRBJ2-3, with D possibly TRBD2 on 5 matching bases. The germline V and J ends were trimmed by 7 bases and 4 bases, with 18 bases remaining between them. The CDR3 length is 15 residues. Germline V gives CDR1 MDHEN, CDR2 SYDVKM. The CDR3: CASTPSGAHADTQYF. In DNA, the CDR3 is TGTGCCAGCACCCCGAGCGGTGCGCACGCAGATACGCAGTATTTT.

The chain has TRBV5-6 and TRBJ1-5; D possibly corresponds to TRBD1 (5 bases). The CDR3 has 17 amino acids. V lost 0 bases, J lost 1 base, and 14 bases lay in between. The germline V gene encodes CDR1 SGHDT and CDR2 YYEEEE. The CDR3 DNA reads TGTGCCAGCAGCTTGGGTGGGGCAGGCCCGAGCAATCAGCCCCAGCATTTT. The encoded protein is CASSLGGAGPSNQPQHF. Filled out from reference TRBV5-6 and TRBJ1-5, the complete variable domain reads DAGVTQSPTHLIKTRGQQVTLRCSPKSGHDTVSWYQQALGQGPQFIFQYYEEEERQRGNFPDRFSGHQFPNYSSELNVNALLLGDSALYLCASSLGGAGPSNQPQHFGDGTRLSIL.

This clone was detected only a few times. This chain uses TRBV7-8 with TRBJ1-4; TRBD1 might be the D (6 bases). Deletions cut 1 base from V and 8 bases from J, with 14 bases between. Germline CDR1 and CDR2: SGHVS and FQNEAQ. The CDR3 is 15 residues long. The CDR3 coding sequence is TGTGCCAGCAGCTTAGTCAGTCGACAGGAGGAAAAACTGTTTTTT. It encodes CASSLVSRQEEKLFF.

V is TRBV6-1 and J is TRBJ1-2, with TRBD1 matching over 9 bases. V was pared by 4 bases and J by 6 bases, with 3 bases of the junction left unmatched. This CDR3 region has 13 residues. The germline V gene has CDR1 MNHNS and CDR2 SASEGT. The CDR3 DNA is TGTGCCAGCAGTGTTAACAGGGGGCATGGCTACACCTTC. This codes for CASSVNRGHGYTF.

The chain combines TRBV19 with TRBJ2-1; tentatively, D is TRBD2 (7 bases). V lost 3 bases, J lost 8 bases, and 20 bases lay in between. Germline CDR1 reads LNHDA; CDR2 reads SQIVND (reference sequence). The CDR3 runs 16 residues. Written as DNA, the CDR3 is TGTGCCAGTAGTATCCAGGGAGGGGGGTTTTTGGATGAGCAGTTCTTC. It codes for CASSIQGGGFLDEQFF. The full variable domain, completed using reference TRBV19 and TRBJ2-1, is DGGITQSPKYLFRKEGQNVTLSCEQNLNHDAMYWYRQDPGQGLRLIYYSQIVNDFQKGDIAEGYSVSREKKESFPLTVTSAQKNPTAFYLCASSIQGGGFLDEQFFGPGTRLTVL.